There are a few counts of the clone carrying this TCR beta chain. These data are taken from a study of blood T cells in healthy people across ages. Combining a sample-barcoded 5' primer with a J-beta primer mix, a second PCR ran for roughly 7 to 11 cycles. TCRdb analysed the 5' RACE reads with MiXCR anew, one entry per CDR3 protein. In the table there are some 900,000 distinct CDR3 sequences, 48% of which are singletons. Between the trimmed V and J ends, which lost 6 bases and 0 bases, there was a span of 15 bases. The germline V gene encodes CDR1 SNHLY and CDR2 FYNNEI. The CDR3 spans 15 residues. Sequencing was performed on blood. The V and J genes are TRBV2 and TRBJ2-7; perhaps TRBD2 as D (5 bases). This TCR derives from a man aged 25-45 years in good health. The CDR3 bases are TGTGCCAGCAGCCCCCTTCGGGGTTCCTCCTACGAGCAGTACTTC. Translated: CASSPLRGSSYEQYF.